Presented here are 23 T cell receptor beta chains from one specimen sequenced in a study of cytomegalovirus exposure and HLA in healthy donors. The PCR had 60 Vbeta and 13 Jbeta primers. Data came from immunoSEQ multiplex PCR; TCRdb stores just in-frame clones and leaves some out. This table has around 130,000 clones, around three quarters appearing once. Sequenced: PBMCs. These receptors were taken from an older woman in good health and CMV-seropositive.

This clone was detected only once. The chain is built from TRBV7-3 and TRBJ1-2; D is undetermined. V shed 2 bases and J shed 4 bases, with 8 bases lying between them. This CDR3 comprises 13 residues. CDR1 SGHTA and CDR2 FQGTGA come from the germline V gene. Written as DNA, the CDR3 is TGTGCCAGCAGCTTATCGGTTTCCTATGGCTACACCTTC. Amino acid sequence: CASSLSVSYGYTF.

The rearrangement joins TRBV5-4 to TRBJ2-1, with unresolved D. This CDR3 comprises 14 residues. Germline assignment: CDR1 SGHNT and CDR2 YYREEE (reference sequence). V shed 4 bases and J shed 3 bases, with 11 bases lying between them. CDR3 DNA sequence: TGTGCCAGCAGCAGGTCGGGTGACTACAATGAGCAGTTCTTC. This encodes CASSRSGDYNEQFF.

The rearrangement uses TRBV9 and TRBJ2-1, with TRBD1 matching 10 bases. Trimming removed 4 bases from V and 7 bases from J; junction bases left unmatched: 17. Germline-derived CDR1 and CDR2 are SGDLS and YYNGEE. The CDR3 is 18 amino acids. Here the CDR3 reads CASSFQRAGTGDRNEQFF. Here the CDR3 DNA reads TGTGCCAGCAGCTTCCAACGAGCCGGGACAGGGGATCGGAATGAGCAGTTCTTC.

This clone was seen more than once but under ten times. The chain combines TRBV13 with TRBJ2-5, with 15 bases identical to TRBD2. Losses at the gene ends were 6 bases for V and 4 bases for J; bases not matched to a gene: 3. The CDR3 totals 15 residues. Germline V CDR1 and CDR2: PRHDT, FYEKMQ (reference sequence). The CDR3 loop reads CASRPGLAGGETQYF. DNA for the CDR3: TGTGCCAGCAGACCGGGACTAGCGGGAGGAGAGACCCAGTACTTC.

The chain is built from TRBV6-5 and TRBJ1-5; no reliable D call. This CDR3 contains 14 residues. Deletions cut 2 bases from V and 3 bases from J, with 8 bases between. From germline, CDR1 is MNHEY and CDR2 SVGAGI. The CDR3 DNA sequence: TGTGCCAGCAGTTACACTAGAACCAATCAGCCCCAGCATTTT. Amino acid sequence: CASSYTRTNQPQHF.

The sample holds one count of this clone. The V call is TRBV5-1, the J call TRBJ2-2; 7 positions match TRBD1. The trim removed 5 bases at V and 4 bases at J, leaving 14 bases unmatched. The V gene's germline CDR1 is SGHRS and CDR2 YFSETQ. This CDR3 comprises 17 residues. CDR3 in amino acids: CASSWTGRGLGTGELFF. CDR3 DNA sequence: TGCGCCAGCAGTTGGACAGGTAGAGGATTAGGCACCGGGGAGCTGTTTTTT.

This chain links TRBV4-2 with TRBJ2-2; 8 nucleotides line up with TRBD1. The germline gives CDR1 LGHNA, CDR2 YNFKEQ. With V trimmed by 1 base and J by 5 bases, 6 bases remained unmatched. There are 16 residues in the CDR3. The CDR3 loop is CASSQGGTGITGELFF. The CDR3 DNA reads TGTGCCAGCAGCCAAGGGGGGACAGGAATTACCGGGGAGCTGTTTTTT.

This clone was seen only a few times. The chain recombines TRBV6-6 with TRBJ2-7, with unresolved D. The germline V and J ends were trimmed by 0 bases and 0 bases, with 6 bases remaining between them. This CDR3 region has 14 residues. The V gene's germline CDR1 is MNHNY and CDR2 SVGAGI (reference sequence). DNA for the CDR3: TGTGCCAGCAGTTACTCGTTGAGCTCCTACGAGCAGTACTTC. Translating it yields CASSYSLSSYEQYF.

The DNA for the CDR3 is TGTGCCAGCAGTTACTCGCTGCAGTCAAGCGTAGCCGGCTACACCTTC. Translation: CASSYSLQSSVAGYTF. The chain is built from TRBV6-5 and TRBJ1-2; D remains unclear. The V end was cut by 0 bases, the J end by 8 bases, with 19 bases between. The CDR3 spans 16 residues. Germline lookup yields CDR1 MNHEY and CDR2 SVGAGI.

The V gene is TRBV5-4, the J gene TRBJ1-5; possible D gene TRBD1, 5 bases. CDR1 is SGHNT, CDR2 YYREEE, per germline (reference sequence). The CDR3 length is 13 residues. V was pared by 4 bases and J by 5 bases, with 10 bases between. CDR3 coding DNA: TGTGCCAGCAGCCCCGGGGGGGATCAGCCCCAGCATTTT. Translation gives CASSPGGDQPQHF.

This clone was recorded only once. CDR3 nucleotide sequence: TGCGCCAGCAGCTTGCAGGGGAGGGCAACTAATGAAAAACTGTTTTTT. This encodes CASSLQGRATNEKLFF. V and J are TRBV5-1 and TRBJ1-4, with D possibly TRBD1 on 6 matching bases. V was trimmed by 1 base and J by 0 bases, leaving 10 bases between them. The CDR3 has 16 residues. Germline-derived CDR1 and CDR2 are SGHRS and YFSETQ.

V and J are TRBV18 and TRBJ1-5, with D uncertain. V lost 6 bases, J lost 3 bases, and 15 bases lay in between. Germline V gene sequence: CDR1 KGHSH, CDR2 LQKENI. The CDR3 is 15 residues long. CDR3 loop: CASSSGGQVNQPQHF. Here the CDR3 DNA reads TGTGCCAGCTCTTCCGGTGGCCAGGTCAATCAGCCCCAGCATTTT.

The chain carries TRBV7-6 and TRBJ2-3, with 9 bases that match TRBD2. The CDR3 is made up of 17 amino acids. J was trimmed by 7 bases and V by 0 bases; bases with no gene match: 11. Germline assignment: CDR1 SGHVS and CDR2 FNYEAQ. This CDR3 is CASSLAAAGGPGNTQYF. CDR3 bases: TGTGCCAGCAGCTTAGCAGCAGCGGGGGGCCCGGGGAATACGCAGTATTTT.

V is TRBV6-5 and J is TRBJ1-2; D perhaps matches TRBD1 (5 bases). This CDR3 is built from 12 residues. The germline V gene encodes CDR1 MNHEY and CDR2 SVGAGI. Trimming left V 2 bases short and J 8 bases short, with 9 bases between. This CDR3 is CASSYPTEGYTF. As DNA, the CDR3 is TGTGCCAGCAGTTACCCGACAGAGGGCTACACCTTC.

V and J are TRBV11-2 and TRBJ1-4, with D possibly TRBD1 on 6 matching bases. Germline CDR1 is SGHAT and CDR2 is FQNNGV. The V end lost 3 bases, the J end lost 5 bases, and 16 bases lay between the germline ends. This CDR3 is built from 16 residues. CDR3 sequence reads: CASSFTPGQRNEKLFF. The CDR3 DNA is TGTGCCAGCAGCTTTACTCCTGGACAGAGAAATGAAAAACTGTTTTTT. The whole variable domain, remainder taken from reference TRBV11-2 and TRBJ1-4, is EAGVAQSPRYKIIEKRQSVAFWCNPISGHATLYWYQQILGQGPKLLIQFQNNGVVDDSQLPKDRFSAERLKGVDSTLKIQPAKLEDSAVYLCASSFTPGQRNEKLFFGSGTQLSVL.

The V gene is TRBV19, the J gene TRBJ2-5, with D tentatively TRBD1 (5 bases). The CDR3 length is 14 residues. V was pared by 3 bases and J by 5 bases, with 13 bases between. Germline V gene sequence: CDR1 LNHDA, CDR2 SQIVND (reference sequence). The CDR3 here is CASSIRTGAETQYF. The CDR3 DNA reads as TGTGCCAGTAGTATCCGTACTGGGGCGGAGACCCAGTACTTC.

V gene TRBV5-6 combines with J gene TRBJ1-2; 8 bases fit TRBD1. V gave up 3 bases and J gave up 8 bases; unmatched junction bases: 6. The CDR3 length is 13 residues. Germline V lookup: CDR1 SGHDT, CDR2 YYEEEE. The CDR3 DNA reads TGTGCCAGCAGCTCCCAGGGGGCGTGGGGCTACACCTTC. Amino acids: CASSSQGAWGYTF. Variable domain in full (rest from reference TRBV5-6 and TRBJ1-2): DAGVTQSPTHLIKTRGQQVTLRCSPKSGHDTVSWYQQALGQGPQFIFQYYEEEERQRGNFPDRFSGHQFPNYSSELNVNALLLGDSALYLCASSSQGAWGYTFGSGTRLTVV.

This clone was seen only a few times. This chain uses TRBV7-6 with TRBJ2-3; D is perhaps TRBD2 (6 bases). The V gene lost 5 bases and the J gene lost 2 bases, with 17 bases spanning the gap. The CDR3 consists of 16 residues. Germline CDR1 reads SGHVS; CDR2 reads FNYEAQ. The CDR3: CASSTGAGGYTDTQYF. The DNA of the CDR3 is TGTGCCAGCAGCACCGGGGCTGGGGGGTACACAGATACGCAGTATTTT.

The V call is TRBV28, the J call TRBJ1-2; 8 bases agree with TRBD1. CDR1 and CDR2 (germline): MDHEN, SYDVKM. V gave up 6 bases and J gave up 8 bases; unmatched junction bases: 11. The CDR3 runs 14 residues. In nucleotides, the CDR3 is TGTGCCAGCAGACGCCCAACAGGGGGTGGAGGCTACACCTTC. Translating it yields CASRRPTGGGGYTF.

The V and J genes are TRBV19 and TRBJ2-1, with a possible D match to TRBD1 (6 bases). Trimming pared 5 bases from V and 3 bases from J, leaving 14 bases between. Per the germline V gene, CDR1 is LNHDA and CDR2 is SQIVND (reference sequence). The CDR3 spans 15 residues. CDR3 nucleotide sequence: TGTGCCAGTAGTCCCCTCCAGGGGAACTACAATGAGCAGTTCTTC. Protein: CASSPLQGNYNEQFF.

V gene TRBV11-2 combines with J gene TRBJ1-2; TRBD1 matches at 8 bases. The CDR3 consists of 15 residues. Germline-derived CDR1 and CDR2 are SGHAT and FQNNGV. J lost 6 bases, V lost 2 bases, and 8 bases had no gene match. The chain's CDR3 is CASSLITGGIDGYTF. The CDR3 bases are TGTGCCAGCAGCTTAATTACAGGGGGAATTGATGGCTACACCTTC.

The V gene is TRBV7-8, the J gene TRBJ2-5; TRBD1 might be the D (5 bases). Near its end, the DNA agrees better with TRBJ2-7, so the J call may be wrong. CDR1 is SGHVS and CDR2 is FQNEAQ in the germline V gene. This CDR3 spans 16 amino acids. The CDR3 coding sequence is TGTGCCAGCAGCTTAGCGGTAACAGGAGTTCGAGGCGAGCAGTACTTC. Amino acid sequence: CASSLAVTGVRGEQYF.

This chain links TRBV2 with TRBJ1-2, with D unresolved. The CDR3 extends over 12 amino acids. V gave up 5 bases and J gave up 4 bases, with 8 bases separating them. CDR1 and CDR2 from the germline V gene are SNHLY and FYNNEI. The CDR3 sequence: CASSQTLYGYTF. DNA of the CDR3: TGTGCCAGCAGTCAGACACTCTATGGCTACACCTTC.